Shown below are 2 T cell receptor beta chains from a single sample sequenced in a study of beta chain features in type 1 diabetes. The isolated RNA, all of it, was reverse transcribed, so expressed TCRB transcripts were what got sequenced. Method: immunoSEQ multiplex PCR; TCRdb's copy keeps in-frame clones and lacks some. The profile shows more than 150,000 clones, about an eighth of them singletons. Material: central memory CD4+ T cells from blood. The receptors stem from a woman aged 18-29 years in good health.

The V call is TRBV11-2, the J call TRBJ2-7; perhaps TRBD2 as D (6 bases). In germline, CDR1 is SGHAT, CDR2 FQNNGV. Trimming removed 0 bases at V and 3 bases at J, with 9 bases between. This CDR3 comprises 14 residues. As DNA, the CDR3 is TGTGCCAGCAGCTTAGATCTCGGGGGCTACGAGCAGTACTTC. It is translated as CASSLDLGGYEQYF.

The chain recombines TRBV18 with TRBJ2-7; 8 bases fit TRBD1. The CDR3 totals 14 residues. The germline gives CDR1 KGHSH, CDR2 LQKENI. The trim removed 4 bases at V and 3 bases at J, leaving 5 bases unmatched. The CDR3, as DNA: TGTGCCAGCTCACGTGAAGGACAGGGCTACGAGCAGTACTTC. Encoded protein: CASSREGQGYEQYF.